The 26 T cell receptor beta chains in this list originate from one sample, sequenced in a study of T cell responses to AZD1222 COVID-19 vaccine. Profiling relied on immunoSEQ multiplex PCR, and the TCRdb table lists in-frame clones only, not all of them. The data show fewer than 120,000 clones, less than 90% seen once. Sequenced here: peripheral blood, sampled on day 0 of AZD1222 vaccination. These receptors all stem from an adult in good health.

This clone showed up just once. The rearrangement joins TRBV3-1 (or the pseudogene TRBV3-2) to TRBJ2-1, with 12 bases aligning to TRBD2. The V and J ends lost 0 bases and 0 bases, in that order; junction bases with no gene match: 9. Germline-derived CDR1 and CDR2 are LGHDT and YNNKEL (reference sequence). This CDR3 has 20 residues. CDR3 sequence: CASSQDLVASGRASYNEQFF. The CDR3 DNA follows: TGTGCCAGCAGCCAAGATCTTGTGGCTAGCGGGAGGGCCTCCTACAATGAGCAGTTCTTC.

The CDR3 sequence is CASSSWDRGDTEAFF. The CDR3 nucleotides are TGCGCCAGCAGTTCCTGGGACCGCGGGGACACTGAAGCTTTCTTT. V gene TRBV10-1 combines with J gene TRBJ1-1; possible D gene TRBD1, 5 bases. Looked up from germline, CDR1 is WNHNN and CDR2 is SYGVQD (reference sequence). The length of the CDR3 is 15 residues. Between the trimmed V and J ends, which lost 5 bases and 3 bases, there was a span of 16 bases.

The chain is built from TRBV5-5 and TRBJ2-3; D is possibly TRBD1 (6 bases). Per the germline V gene, CDR1 is SGHKS and CDR2 is YYEKEE (reference sequence). Deletions cut 3 bases from V and 5 bases from J, with 16 bases between. The CDR3 sequence is 15 residues long. The chain's CDR3 is CASSSRVGAEDTQYF. In DNA, the CDR3 is TGTGCCAGCAGCTCCCGGGTGGGGGCGGAAGATACGCAGTATTTT.

The rearrangement links TRBV7-8 to TRBJ1-1; tentatively, D is TRBD1 (6 bases). Trimming removed 6 bases from V and 0 bases from J, with 20 bases in between. CDR1 is SGHVS, CDR2 FQNEAQ, per germline. The CDR3 is 17 amino acids. CDR3 sequence reads: CASRNSAGTGMNTEAFF. CDR3 coding DNA: TGTGCCAGCAGGAACTCGGCGGGCACAGGGATGAACACTGAAGCTTTCTTT.

This chain joins TRBV19 and TRBJ1-1; D uncertain. V shed 3 bases and J shed 4 bases, with 9 bases lying between them. The CDR3 is 13 residues long. Germline V gives CDR1 LNHDA, CDR2 SQIVND (reference sequence). CDR3 protein: CASSISGVTEAFF. The CDR3 bases are TGTGCCAGTAGTATCTCTGGGGTCACTGAAGCTTTCTTT. Filled out from reference TRBV19 and TRBJ1-1, the complete variable domain reads DGGITQSPKYLFRKEGQNVTLSCEQNLNHDAMYWYRQDPGQGLRLIYYSQIVNDFQKGDIAEGYSVSREKKESFPLTVTSAQKNPTAFYLCASSISGVTEAFFGQGTRLTVV.

This sequence joins TRBV5-1 and TRBJ1-2; possible D gene TRBD1, 6 bases. Germline CDR1 and CDR2: SGHRS and YFSETQ. V dropped 5 bases and J dropped 3 bases, with 11 bases sitting between them. CDR3 length equals 13 residues. The CDR3 bases are TGCGCCAGCAGGGGACACCCAGACTATGGCTACACCTTC. It translates to CASRGHPDYGYTF.

The rearrangement uses TRBV9 and TRBJ1-5; tentative D call: TRBD1 (5 bases). Trimming cost V 5 bases and J 5 bases, with 17 bases left between them. This CDR3 region has 15 residues. Germline-derived CDR1 and CDR2 are SGDLS and YYNGEE. The CDR3 sequence is CASRSQGSRDQPQHF. In DNA form, the CDR3 reads TGTGCCAGCAGGTCCCAGGGCTCCCGTGATCAGCCCCAGCATTTT.

The chain links TRBV19 to TRBJ1-1; the D is unclear. Germline loops: CDR1 LNHDA, CDR2 SQIVND (reference sequence). The CDR3 is 13 amino acids. The V and J ends lost 6 bases and 4 bases respectively, with 12 bases between them. The CDR3 sequence is CASRAPGSTEAFF. The CDR3 nucleotides are TGTGCCAGTAGGGCCCCTGGGAGCACTGAAGCTTTCTTT.

The chain recombines TRBV29-1 with TRBJ1-2; the D is unclear. With 0 bases removed from V and 5 bases from J, the gap between germline ends came to 13 bases. This CDR3 is 14 amino acids long. The germline gives CDR1 SQVTM, CDR2 ANQGSEA. CDR3 amino acids: CSVEDQGLGYGYTF. The DNA of the CDR3 is TGCAGCGTTGAAGATCAAGGTCTGGGGTATGGCTACACCTTC. Full variable domain (missing parts from reference TRBV29-1 and TRBJ1-2): SAVISQKPSRDICQRGTSLTIQCQVDSQVTMMFWYRQQPGQSLTLIATANQGSEATYESGFVIDKFPISRPNLTFSTLTVSNMSPEDSSIYLCSVEDQGLGYGYTFGSGTRLTVV.

The rearrangement links TRBV2 to TRBJ2-3; D is undetermined. Germline V gene sequence: CDR1 SNHLY, CDR2 FYNNEI. This CDR3 contains 14 residues. V lost 7 bases and J 0 bases, leaving 11 bases between the germline ends. The CDR3 DNA sequence: TGTGCCAGCATTTACGCCGCTAGCACAGATACGCAGTATTTT. This gives the protein CASIYAASTDTQYF.

V usage is TRBV11-3 and J usage is TRBJ2-2; 8 bases match TRBD1. CDR3 length: 17 amino acids. Looked up from germline, CDR1 is SGHNT and CDR2 is YENEEA. V trimming: 5 bases; J trimming: 2 bases; junction bases outside the gene matches: 10. The CDR3 nucleotides are TGTGCCAGCAGCCCCTTCGCGACAGGGGAAAACACCGGGGAGCTGTTTTTT. This codes for CASSPFATGENTGELFF. The variable domain in full, with the rest retrieved from reference TRBV11-3 and TRBJ2-2, is EAGVVQSPRYKIIEKKQPVAFWCNPISGHNTLYWYLQNLGQGPELLIRYENEEAVDDSQLPKDRFSAERLKGVDSTLKIQPAELGDSAVYLCASSPFATGENTGELFFGEGSRLTVL.

V usage is TRBV5-1 and J usage is TRBJ1-1, with no clear D. The CDR3 loop spans 14 amino acids. Trimming took 0 bases from V and 1 from J, leaving 7 bases between them. Germline V gene sequence: CDR1 SGHRS, CDR2 YFSETQ. The CDR3 reads CASSLAAANTEAFF. For the CDR3, the DNA is TGCGCCAGCAGCTTGGCGGCAGCGAACACTGAAGCTTTCTTT. The full variable domain, with the rest looked up from reference TRBV5-1 and TRBJ1-1, is KAGVTQTPRYLIKTRGQQVTLSCSPISGHRSVSWYQQTPGQGLQFLFEYFSETQRNKGNFPGRFSGRQFSNSRSEMNVSTLELGDSALYLCASSLAAANTEAFFGQGTRLTVV.

The chain recombines TRBV11-3 with TRBJ2-1; possible D gene TRBD1, 6 bases. CDR1 is SGHNT and CDR2 is YENEEA in the germline V gene. The CDR3 totals 13 residues. V gave up 0 bases and J gave up 8 bases, with 8 bases separating them. The CDR3: CASSLERTDEQFF. CDR3 nucleotides: TGTGCCAGCAGCTTAGAGCGGACAGATGAGCAGTTCTTC.

The J gene is TRBJ1-5, the V gene TRBV2; the match to TRBD1 covers 7 bases. V lost 6 bases and J lost 4; bases outside the gene matches: 6. The germline gives CDR1 SNHLY, CDR2 FYNNEI. This CDR3 has 14 residues. The CDR3 spells CASRTTGQNQPQHF. Here the CDR3 DNA reads TGTGCCAGCAGGACGACAGGGCAGAATCAGCCCCAGCATTTT.

V is TRBV5-8 and J is TRBJ2-7; 7 bases line up with TRBD1. The CDR3 totals 13 residues. V was clipped by 4 bases and J by 3 bases; unmatched bases: 4. Germline CDR1 is SGHTS and CDR2 is YDEGEE. The CDR3 protein is CASSRTGVYEQYF. In nucleotides, the CDR3 is TGTGCCAGCAGCCGAACAGGGGTCTACGAGCAGTACTTC. Full variable domain (rest looked up from reference TRBV5-8 and TRBJ2-7): EAGVTQSPTHLIKTRGQQATLRCSPISGHTSVYWYQQALGLGLQFLLWYDEGEERNRGNFPPRFSGRQFPNYSSELNVNALELEDSALYLCASSRTGVYEQYFGPGTRLTVT.

CDR3 protein: CASSQASRAYQPQHF. The CDR3 region has the DNA TGCGCCAGCAGCCAGGCCTCGAGAGCTTATCAGCCCCAGCATTTT. The chain links TRBV4-1 to TRBJ1-5; D not certain. Germline CDR1 reads MGHRA; CDR2 reads YSYEKL. This CDR3 region has 15 residues. V shed 3 bases and J shed 5 bases, with 14 bases lying between them.

This chain connects TRBV5-4 to TRBJ2-1; TRBD1 matches 7 bases. Germline V lookup: CDR1 SGHNT, CDR2 YYREEE (reference sequence). V gave up 0 bases and J gave up 3 bases; unmatched junction bases: 6. The CDR3 is 16 residues long. The CDR3, as DNA: TGTGCCAGCAGCTTGGCCCGGGACAGCCACTACAATGAGCAGTTCTTC. Its translation: CASSLARDSHYNEQFF.

The chain carries TRBV6-5 and TRBJ2-7, with 10 bases matching TRBD1. Germline CDR1 MNHEY, CDR2 SVGAGI. The CDR3 covers 15 residues. The V segment lost 2 bases and the J segment 5 bases; nucleotides outside the gene matches: 6. CDR3 sequence (DNA): TGTGCCAGCAGTTACAGGGGACAGGGGTCCCACGAGCAGTACTTC. Translated, it gives CASSYRGQGSHEQYF.

Details on this clone: This same CDR3 is encoded by further DNA sequences in the sample. The CDR3 DNA reads as TGCGCCAGCAGCTTGGCTGCGGGCATGAACACTGAAGCTTTCTTT. The encoded protein is CASSLAAGMNTEAFF. V and J are TRBV5-1 and TRBJ1-1; D is uncertain. The CDR3 has 15 residues. Germline V gives CDR1 SGHRS, CDR2 YFSETQ. The V end lost 0 bases, the J end lost 0 bases, and 9 bases lay between the germline ends.

The genes are TRBV11-2 and TRBJ2-3; 13 bases are shared with TRBD2. The J segment lost 1 base and the V segment lost 4 bases, leaving 5 bases of the junction unmatched. CDR3 length equals 17 residues. Germline V lookup: CDR1 SGHAT, CDR2 FQNNGV. Written as DNA, the CDR3 is TGTGCCAGCAGCTGGGGACTAGCGGGAAGTCGCACAGATACGCAGTATTTT. Translating it yields CASSWGLAGSRTDTQYF.

The chain couples TRBV4-2 to TRBJ2-7; 9 nucleotides agree with TRBD2. CDR1 is LGHNA and CDR2 is YNFKEQ in the germline V gene. The CDR3 covers 16 residues. The V gene end was trimmed by 0 bases and the J gene end by 2 bases; junction bases not matched to a gene: 5. The CDR3 DNA reads TGTGCCAGCAGCCAAGATCTGGGACTAGCCACCTACGAGCAGTACTTC. It codes for CASSQDLGLATYEQYF.

The rearrangement links TRBV12-3 or TRBV12-4 to TRBJ2-1, with D tentatively TRBD2 (6 bases). The CDR3 is made up of 13 amino acids. Trimming shortened V by 4 bases and J by 9 bases, and 13 bases separated the two germline ends. This CDR3 reads CASSSIPGGEQFF. In nucleotides, the CDR3 is TGTGCCAGCAGTTCGATCCCCGGGGGTGAGCAGTTCTTC.

The chain couples TRBV2 to TRBJ1-6; D gene uncertain. The V gene lost 3 bases and the J gene lost 7 bases, with 7 bases spanning the gap. The CDR3 length is 13 residues. CDR1 is SNHLY and CDR2 is FYNNEI in the germline V gene. The CDR3 region has the DNA TGTGCCAGCAGTGACTTCGGGAATTCACCCCTCCACTTT. Residues: CASSDFGNSPLHF. Complete variable domain (other parts from reference TRBV2 and TRBJ1-6): EPEVTQTPSHQVTQMGQEVILRCVPISNHLYFYWYRQILGQKVEFLVSFYNNEISEKSEIFDDQFSVERPDGSNFTLKIRSTKLEDSAMYFCASSDFGNSPLHFGNGTRLTVT.

V is TRBV7-2 and J is TRBJ1-2; no definite D call. CDR1 is SGHTA, CDR2 FQGNSA, per germline. Deletions cut 5 bases from V and 2 bases from J, with 15 bases between. CDR3 length equals 15 residues. The CDR3 spells CASSDPRLGNYGYTF. The DNA of the CDR3 is TGTGCCAGCAGCGACCCCCGTCTGGGCAACTATGGCTACACCTTC.

This clone was observed a few times. The chain recombines TRBV27 with TRBJ1-2, with D tentatively TRBD1 (5 bases). Germline-derived CDR1 and CDR2 are MNHEY and SMNVEV (reference sequence). Deletions cut 3 bases from V and 4 bases from J, with 9 bases between. CDR3 length equals 13 residues. In nucleotides, the CDR3 is TGTGCCAGCAGTTTCGCAGGGTCCTATGGCTACACCTTC. This translates into CASSFAGSYGYTF.

The rearrangement uses TRBV11-2 and TRBJ2-7; the D is unclear. The V gene lost 5 bases and the J gene lost 5 bases, with 13 bases spanning the gap. This CDR3 comprises 13 residues. Germline values: CDR1 SGHAT, CDR2 FQNNGV. CDR3 nucleotides: TGTGCCAGCAGCACGTCCGCTAGAAACGAGCAGTACTTC. Amino acids: CASSTSARNEQYF.